This T cell receptor beta chain was observed in a study of cytomegalovirus exposure and HLA in healthy donors. PCR amplification relied on 60 Vbeta primers (plus 13 Jbeta primers). Using immunoSEQ multiplex PCR, the repertoire was profiled, and TCRdb retains in-frame clones only, with some absent. This table holds about 91,000 clones, roughly 73% found once. The CDR3 extends over 16 amino acids. Germline V gene data show CDR1 as LNHDA and CDR2 as SQIVND (reference sequence). V shed 8 bases and J 2 bases; nucleotides not matched to a gene: 11. The chain couples TRBV19 to TRBJ2-7; 11 positions agree with TRBD1. The sequenced sample consisted of PBMCs. The TCR was taken from a male donor in good health and CMV-seropositive. The CDR3 nucleotides read TGTGCCAGTCGACTTCGGGGACAGGGGGGGGCCTACGAGCAGTACTTC. It encodes CASRLRGQGGAYEQYF. The variable domain in full, completed from reference TRBV19 and TRBJ2-7, reads DGGITQSPKYLFRKEGQNVTLSCEQNLNHDAMYWYRQDPGQGLRLIYYSQIVNDFQKGDIAEGYSVSREKKESFPLTVTSAQKNPTAFYLCASRLRGQGGAYEQYFGPGTRLTVT.